The rows below give T cell receptor beta chains drawn from one sample of a study of shared T cell receptors in the human thymus. Data came from immunoSEQ multiplex PCR; TCRdb stores just in-frame clones and leaves some out. This sample has hundreds of thousands of clones, with more than 75% found just once. A further study also used this sample, focusing on human thymus T cells.

Sequencing input: thymocytes. These TCRs come from a boy younger than two with a congenital heart defect. Both conserved end residues are part of each CDR3. The D gene is left open where the match is weak. Rows may omit the clone size; those that give it use once, few, many or a size class.

once,TRBD1,TRBV2,TRBJ1-3,TGTGCCAGCAGTGATCGGCAGGGGGCGAACACCATATATTTT,CASSDRQGANTIYF
-,-,TRBV7-9,TRBJ2-6,TGTGCCAGCAGCTTAGCGGGACTGGAGGGAGCCTCTGGGGCCAACGTCCTGACTTTC,CASSLAGLEGASGANVLTF
once,-,TRBV5-1,TRBJ1-6,TGCGCCAGCAGCTTGGTTGGAGGCCTACGGAATTCACCCCTCCACTTT,CASSLVGGLRNSPLHF
-,-,TRBV6-4,TRBJ1-6,TGTGCCAGCGCCCCTCGTGACGGGAACAATTCACCCCTCCACTTT,CASAPRDGNNSPLHF
-,TRBD2,TRBV27,TRBJ2-1,TGTGCCAGCAGTTTAACCGGGACTAGTTATGAGCAGTTCTTC,CASSLTGTSYEQFF
-,TRBD1,TRBV5-6,TRBJ2-3,TGTGCCAGCAGCCCACGACAGGGGGGGGATACGCAGTATTTT,CASSPRQGGDTQYF
-,TRBD1,TRBV5-1,TRBJ2-7,TGCGCCAGCAGCCTACCGGGACAGGGGGCTTACGAGCAGTACTTC,CASSLPGQGAYEQYF
-,TRBD2,TRBV11-2,TRBJ2-7,TGTGCCAGCAGCAGAGGGGGGCTAGCGGGACTGGAATCCTACGAGCAGTACTTC,CASSRGGLAGLESYEQYF
-,-,TRBV5-1,TRBJ2-6,TGCGCCAGCAGCTTGTCCCACTCTGGGGCCAACGTCCTGACTTTC,CASSLSHSGANVLTF
once,-,TRBV12-5,TRBJ2-2,TGTGCTAGTGGTTTGGTACGTAGACTAGACAACACCGGGGAGCTGTTTTTT,CASGLVRRLDNTGELFF
few,-,TRBV18,TRBJ1-4,TGTGCCAGCTCACCTCGGACAGAGAATGAAAAACTGTTTTTT,CASSPRTENEKLFF
-,-,TRBV4-3,TRBJ1-5,TGCGCCAGCAGCCAAGCACGGTTCAATCAGCCCCAGCATTTT,CASSQARFNQPQHF
-,TRBD1,TRBV5-4,TRBJ1-5,TGTGCCAGCAGGGTACGACAGGGGGGAAATCAGCCCCAGCATTTT,CASRVRQGGNQPQHF
-,TRBD1,TRBV28,TRBJ2-7,TGTGCCAGCAGTCCACGGGACAGGGCGGAAAGCTACGAGCAGTACTTC,CASSPRDRAESYEQYF
-,-,TRBV7-9,TRBJ1-2,TGTGCCAGCAGCTGCCGGAGCCGGGATGGCTACACCTTC,CASSCRSRDGYTF
-,TRBD1,TRBV5-8,TRBJ1-5,TGTGCCAGCAGCTTGGGGACAGGACCCCATCAGCCCCAGCATTTT,CASSLGTGPHQPQHF
once,TRBD2,TRBV28,TRBJ2-3,TGTGCCAGCAGTTTATGGCCCCGACCGGGACTAGCTAGCACAGATACGCAGTATTTT,CASSLWPRPGLASTDTQYF
-,TRBD2,TRBV19,TRBJ2-1,TGTGCCAGTAGTATAATTGGTTTGAATAGCGGGTACAATGAGCAGTTCTTC,CASSIIGLNSGYNEQFF
-,TRBD1,TRBV10-3,TRBJ2-3,TGTGCCATCAGTGAAGGGTCCCGGACAGGGCACCACACTAGCACAGATACGCAGTATTTT,CAISEGSRTGHHTSTDTQYF
-,-,TRBV10-3,TRBJ1-1,TGTGCCATCAAATACAGGGAGGGGAACACTGAAGCTTTCTTT,CAIKYREGNTEAFF
-,TRBD1,TRBV7-4,TRBJ1-1,TGTGCCAGCAGCCCGACCCGACAGGGGGCCGCAGAAGCTTTCTTT,CASSPTRQGAAEAFF
-,-,TRBV2,TRBJ2-5,TGTGCCAGCAAGGTGGACAGCTTCCAAGAGACCCAGTACTTC,CASKVDSFQETQYF
-,TRBD1,TRBV6-6,TRBJ2-3,TGTGCCAGCAGTCCCGGTGGACAGGGCTCAGATACGCAGTATTTT,CASSPGGQGSDTQYF
once,TRBD2,TRBV7-2,TRBJ2-7,TGTGCCAGCAGCCCTCGAAGCGGGGCCCGAGCCCCCTACGAGCAGTACTTC,CASSPRSGARAPYEQYF
-,-,TRBV30,TRBJ2-4,TGTGCCTGGAGTGGGCGTCGGGATCCTTTGGCCAAAAACATTCAGTACTTC,CAWSGRRDPLAKNIQYF
once,-,TRBV6-5,TRBJ2-7,TGTGCCAGCAGACCCCCCGGGCGGGGAGGCTACGAGCAGTACTTC,CASRPPGRGGYEQYF
-,TRBD1,TRBV4-3,TRBJ2-1,TGCGCCAGCAGCCAAGAAGTTTATGGATCAGGGGGCAAACGATACAATGAGCAGTTCTTC,CASSQEVYGSGGKRYNEQFF
-,TRBD2,TRBV5-1,TRBJ2-7,TGCGCCAGCAGCTTGGCCGGACTAGCGGGCGAGCAGTACTTC,CASSLAGLAGEQYF